Listed below are T cell receptor beta chains from one sample, sequenced in a study of cytomegalovirus exposure and HLA in healthy donors. Profiling relied on immunoSEQ multiplex PCR, and the TCRdb table lists in-frame clones only, not all of them. This sample carries tens of thousands of clones, roughly 80% of them seen once, and the ten largest clones take 2.5% to 3%. Sequencing was performed on PBMCs. The receptors shown here come from a middle-aged woman in good health and CMV-seropositive. The conserved cysteine and the conserved F or W are not part of the CDR3 here. The D gene is left open where the match is weak.

V: TRBV19; D: TRBD1; CDR3: ASSRTGFGELF
V: TRBV19; D: NA; CDR3: ASSIRVGNTEAF
V: TRBV9; D: NA; CDR3: ASSLEGGTPYEQY
V: TRBV6-5; D: NA; CDR3: ASRRGLLQETQY
V: TRBV2; D: NA; CDR3: ASLRAGDTEAF
V: TRBV7-6; D: TRBD1; CDR3: ASSLGGGAGETQY
V: TRBV18; D: TRBD1; CDR3: ASSPREQGAGQPQH
V: TRBV27; D: NA; CDR3: ASSLPGYEQY
V: TRBV11-3; D: NA; CDR3: ASSLETSSTGELF
V: TRBV27; D: NA; CDR3: ASSSFMGHQPQH
V: TRBV11-2; D: TRBD1; CDR3: ASSQGTGGYEQY
V: TRBV30; D: NA; CDR3: AWRTGISYEQY
V: TRBV28; D: NA; CDR3: ASSFIGGSGGSEKLF
V: TRBV11-3; D: TRBD1; CDR3: ASSLDRQGTVEQY
V: TRBV10-3; D: NA; CDR3: ATGSRNTIY
V: TRBV7-9; D: NA; CDR3: ASSSNAWAYGYT
V: TRBV10-1; D: NA; CDR3: ASSDGGGLETQY
V: TRBV30; D: TRBD1; CDR3: AWAPGQGTYEQY
V: TRBV30; D: NA; CDR3: AWSVLGIHT
V: TRBV5-4; D: NA; CDR3: ASSLGGGQETQY
V: TRBV29-1; D: NA; CDR3: SVEGGPGSLDTQY
V: TRBV11-2; D: TRBD1; CDR3: ASSSGTDHYGYT
V: TRBV7-2; D: NA; CDR3: ASSLAGAETQY
V: TRBV4-3; D: NA; CDR3: ASSQDLVGPNEQF
V: TRBV18; D: NA; CDR3: ASSPTPNTEAF
V: TRBV7-9; D: NA; CDR3: ASRRSEARGDTQY
V: TRBV5-1; D: TRBD1; CDR3: ASSPDRAGETQY
V: TRBV18; D: NA; CDR3: ASSPPTESYGYT
V: TRBV18; D: NA; CDR3: ASSPPERVETQY
V: TRBV4-1; D: TRBD1; CDR3: ASSPSGTAYEKLF
V: TRBV6-6; D: TRBD1; CDR3: ASSLDRGRYEQY
V: TRBV7-2; D: TRBD1; CDR3: ASSSTGMGYGYT